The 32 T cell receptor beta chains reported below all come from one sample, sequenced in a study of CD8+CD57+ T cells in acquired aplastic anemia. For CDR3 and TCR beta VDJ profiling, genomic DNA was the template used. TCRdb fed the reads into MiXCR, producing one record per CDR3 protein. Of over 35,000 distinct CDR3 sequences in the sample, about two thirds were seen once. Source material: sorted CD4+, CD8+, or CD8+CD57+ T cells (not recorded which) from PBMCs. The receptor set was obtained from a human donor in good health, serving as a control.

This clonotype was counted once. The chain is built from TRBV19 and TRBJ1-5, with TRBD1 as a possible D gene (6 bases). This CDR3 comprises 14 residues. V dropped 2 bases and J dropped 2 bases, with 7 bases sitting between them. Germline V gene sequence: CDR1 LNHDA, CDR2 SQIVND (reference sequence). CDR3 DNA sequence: TGTGCCAGTAGTATAACAGGGCGCAATCAGCCCCAGCATTTT. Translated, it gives CASSITGRNQPQHF.

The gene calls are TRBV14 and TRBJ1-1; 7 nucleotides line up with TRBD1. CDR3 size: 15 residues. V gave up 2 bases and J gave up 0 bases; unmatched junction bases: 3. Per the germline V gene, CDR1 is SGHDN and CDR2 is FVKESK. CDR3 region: CASSQLDRLNTEAFF. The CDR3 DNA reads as TGTGCCAGCAGCCAACTGGACAGGTTGAACACTGAAGCTTTCTTT.

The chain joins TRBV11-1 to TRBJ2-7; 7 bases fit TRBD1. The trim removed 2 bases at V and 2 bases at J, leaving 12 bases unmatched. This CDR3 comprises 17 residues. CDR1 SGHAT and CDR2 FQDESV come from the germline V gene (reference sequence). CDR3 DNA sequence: TGTGCCAGCAGCTTATACCACGGACAGGCTCTAACCTACGAGCAGTACTTC. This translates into CASSLYHGQALTYEQYF.

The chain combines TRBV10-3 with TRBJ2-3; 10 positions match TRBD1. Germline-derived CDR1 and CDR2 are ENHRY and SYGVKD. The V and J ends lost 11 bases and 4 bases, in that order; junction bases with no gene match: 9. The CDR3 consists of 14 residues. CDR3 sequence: CAVGQGGGPDTQYF. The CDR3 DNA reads TGTGCCGTCGGACAGGGGGGAGGGCCAGATACGCAGTATTTT.

CDR3 loop: CASSLANNSPLHF. CDR3 nucleotides: TGTGCCAGCAGCTTAGCTAATAATTCACCCCTCCACTTT. V usage is TRBV7-9 and J usage is TRBJ1-6, with D hard to call. The V gene's germline CDR1 is SEHNR and CDR2 FQNEAQ (reference sequence). With 0 bases removed from V and 5 bases from J, the gap between germline ends came to 2 bases. This CDR3 has 13 amino acids.

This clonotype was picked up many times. The CDR3 DNA reads TGCGCCAGCAGCCAAGGCCAGGAAAGGAGGGGGCCGGGGAATGAGCAGTTCTTC. Protein sequence: CASSQGQERRGPGNEQFF. J is TRBJ2-1 and V is TRBV4-1; possibly TRBD1 for D (7 bases). This CDR3 is built from 18 residues. Germline V gene lookup returns CDR1 MGHRA and CDR2 YSYEKL. V was clipped by 1 base and J by 7 bases, with 23 bases between them.

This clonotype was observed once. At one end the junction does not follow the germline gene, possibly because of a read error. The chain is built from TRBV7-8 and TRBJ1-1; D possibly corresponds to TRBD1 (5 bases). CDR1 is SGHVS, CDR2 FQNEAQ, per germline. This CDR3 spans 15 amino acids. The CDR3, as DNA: TGTGCCAGCAGCGCCCCGCCAGGGATGAACACTAAAGCTTTCTTT. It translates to CASSAPPGMNTKAFF.

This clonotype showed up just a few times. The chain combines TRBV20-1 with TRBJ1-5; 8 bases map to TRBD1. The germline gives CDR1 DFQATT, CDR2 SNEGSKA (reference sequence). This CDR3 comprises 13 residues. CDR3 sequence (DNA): TGCGCAGGACAGGGTTATAGCAATCAGCCCCAGCATTTT. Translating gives CAGQGYSNQPQHF.

This CDR3 reads CASSLTGGREQYF. As DNA, the CDR3 is TGTGCCAGCAGCCTGACCGGAGGAAGGGAGCAGTACTTC. The chain carries TRBV7-2 and TRBJ2-7, with D perhaps TRBD2 (5 bases). This CDR3 spans 13 amino acids. V lost 5 bases to trimming and J lost 7 bases, with 15 bases between them. Germline V gene data show CDR1 as SGHTA and CDR2 as FQGNSA. Combining the CDR3 with reference TRBV7-2 and TRBJ2-7 gives the whole variable domain GAGVSQSPSNKVTEKGKDVELRCDPISGHTALYWYRQSLGQGLEFLIYFQGNSAPDKSGLPSDRFSAERTGGSVSTLTIQRTQQEDSAVYLCASSLTGGREQYFGPGTRLTVT.

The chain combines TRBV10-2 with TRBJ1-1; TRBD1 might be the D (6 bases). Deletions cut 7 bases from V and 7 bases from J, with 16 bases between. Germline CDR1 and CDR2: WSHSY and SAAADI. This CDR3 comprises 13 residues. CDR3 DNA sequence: TGCGCCAGCATGTTCAGGGGTGACAGTGAAGCTTTCTTT. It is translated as CASMFRGDSEAFF.

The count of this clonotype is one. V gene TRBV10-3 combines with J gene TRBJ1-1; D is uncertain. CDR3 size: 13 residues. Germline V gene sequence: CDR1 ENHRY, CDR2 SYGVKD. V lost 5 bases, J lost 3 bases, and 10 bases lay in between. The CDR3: CAISPHGDTEAFF. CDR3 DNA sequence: TGTGCCATCAGTCCACATGGGGACACTGAAGCTTTCTTT.

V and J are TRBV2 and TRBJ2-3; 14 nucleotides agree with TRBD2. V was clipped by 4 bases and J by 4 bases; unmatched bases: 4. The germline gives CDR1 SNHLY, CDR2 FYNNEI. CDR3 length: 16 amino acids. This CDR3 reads CASSVGLAGGSDTQYF. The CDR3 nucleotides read TGTGCCAGCAGTGTAGGACTAGCGGGAGGTTCAGATACGCAGTATTTT.

CDR3 residues: CASQPGTVFFDSGNTIYF. In nucleotides, the CDR3 is TGTGCCAGCCAACCAGGGACAGTCTTTTTCGACTCTGGAAACACCATATATTTT. The chain employs TRBV25-1 and TRBJ1-3; 7 bases match TRBD1. V shed 8 bases, J shed 0 bases, and the junction held 16 bases outside the gene matches. Germline V gene sequence: CDR1 MGHDK, CDR2 SYGVNS. The CDR3 loop spans 18 amino acids.

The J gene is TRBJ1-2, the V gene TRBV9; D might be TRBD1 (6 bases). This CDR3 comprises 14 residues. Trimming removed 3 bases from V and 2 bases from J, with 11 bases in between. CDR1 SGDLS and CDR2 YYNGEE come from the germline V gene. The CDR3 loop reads CASSASDSNYGYTF. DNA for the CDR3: TGTGCCAGCAGCGCCTCGGACAGCAACTATGGCTACACCTTC.

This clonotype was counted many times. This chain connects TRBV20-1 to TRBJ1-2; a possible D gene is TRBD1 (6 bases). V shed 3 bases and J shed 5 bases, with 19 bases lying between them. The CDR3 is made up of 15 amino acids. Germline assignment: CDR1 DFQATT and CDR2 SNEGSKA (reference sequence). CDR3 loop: CSASSSWTAKYGYTF. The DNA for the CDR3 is TGCAGTGCTAGCTCTTCATGGACAGCCAAATATGGCTACACCTTC.

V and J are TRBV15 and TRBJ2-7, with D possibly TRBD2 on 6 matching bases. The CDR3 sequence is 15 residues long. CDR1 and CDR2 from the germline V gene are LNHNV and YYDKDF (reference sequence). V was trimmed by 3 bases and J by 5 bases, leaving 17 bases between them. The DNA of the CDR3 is TGTGCCACCAGCAGTGCCTCGGGGGTATTCAACGAGCAGTACTTC. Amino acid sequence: CATSSASGVFNEQYF.

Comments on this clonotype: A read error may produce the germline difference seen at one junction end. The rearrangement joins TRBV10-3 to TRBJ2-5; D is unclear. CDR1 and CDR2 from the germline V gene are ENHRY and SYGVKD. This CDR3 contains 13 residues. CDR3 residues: CAISERPETVQCF. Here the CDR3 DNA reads TGTGCCATCAGTGAGAGGCCGGAGACGGTCCAGTGCTTC.

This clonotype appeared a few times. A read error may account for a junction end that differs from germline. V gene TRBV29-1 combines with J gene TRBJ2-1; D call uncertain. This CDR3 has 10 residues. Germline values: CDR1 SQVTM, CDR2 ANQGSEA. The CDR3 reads CSVDDNEQSF. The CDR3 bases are TGCAGCGTCGATGACAATGAGCAGTCCTTC.

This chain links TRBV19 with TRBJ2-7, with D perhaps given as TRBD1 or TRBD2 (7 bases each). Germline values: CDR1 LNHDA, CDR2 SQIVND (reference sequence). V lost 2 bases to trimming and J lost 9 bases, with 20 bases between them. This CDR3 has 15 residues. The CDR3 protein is CASSINGQGVAGQYF. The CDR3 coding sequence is TGTGCCAGTAGTATAAATGGGCAGGGGGTAGCGGGGCAGTACTTC.

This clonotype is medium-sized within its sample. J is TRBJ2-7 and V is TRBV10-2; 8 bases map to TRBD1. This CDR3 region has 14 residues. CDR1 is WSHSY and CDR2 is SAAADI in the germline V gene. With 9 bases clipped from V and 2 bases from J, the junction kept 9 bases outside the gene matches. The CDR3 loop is CASGTGTGAYEQYF. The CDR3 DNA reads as TGCGCCAGTGGGACCGGGACAGGAGCCTACGAGCAGTACTTC.

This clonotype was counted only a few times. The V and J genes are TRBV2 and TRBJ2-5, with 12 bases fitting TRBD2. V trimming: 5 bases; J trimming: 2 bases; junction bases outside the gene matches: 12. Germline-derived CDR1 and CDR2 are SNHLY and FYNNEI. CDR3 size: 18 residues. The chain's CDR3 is CASSHRLAGDLGQETQYF. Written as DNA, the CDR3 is TGTGCCAGCAGTCATAGACTAGCGGGGGATCTGGGTCAAGAGACCCAGTACTTC.

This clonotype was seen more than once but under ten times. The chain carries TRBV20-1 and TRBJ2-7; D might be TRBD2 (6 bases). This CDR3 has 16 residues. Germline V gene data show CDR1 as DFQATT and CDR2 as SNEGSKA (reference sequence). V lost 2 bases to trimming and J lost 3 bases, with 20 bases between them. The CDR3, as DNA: TGCAGTGCTAGATCGAGTGGGGGGACGGAGCTCTACGAGCAGTACTTC. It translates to CSARSSGGTELYEQYF.

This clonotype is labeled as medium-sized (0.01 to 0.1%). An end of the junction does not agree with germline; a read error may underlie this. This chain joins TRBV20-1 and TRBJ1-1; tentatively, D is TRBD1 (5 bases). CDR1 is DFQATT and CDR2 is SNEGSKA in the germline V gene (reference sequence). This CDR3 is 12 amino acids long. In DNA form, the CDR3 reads TGCAGTGTTAGACAGTTGAACACTGAAGCTTTCTTT. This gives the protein CSVRQLNTEAFF.

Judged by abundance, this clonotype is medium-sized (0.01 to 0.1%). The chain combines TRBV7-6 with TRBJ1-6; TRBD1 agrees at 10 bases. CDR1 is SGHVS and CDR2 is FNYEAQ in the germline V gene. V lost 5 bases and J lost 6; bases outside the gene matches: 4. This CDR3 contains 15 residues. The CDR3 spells CASSEGQGINSPLHF. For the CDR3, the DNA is TGTGCCAGCAGCGAGGGACAGGGGATTAATTCACCCCTCCACTTT.

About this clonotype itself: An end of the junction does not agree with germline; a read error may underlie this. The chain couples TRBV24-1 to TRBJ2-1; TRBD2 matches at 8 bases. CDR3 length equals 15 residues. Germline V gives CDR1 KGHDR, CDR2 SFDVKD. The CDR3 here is CATSSGLESIQEQSF. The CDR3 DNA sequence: TGTGCCACCAGTTCGGGACTAGAGAGCATTCAGGAGCAGTCCTTC.

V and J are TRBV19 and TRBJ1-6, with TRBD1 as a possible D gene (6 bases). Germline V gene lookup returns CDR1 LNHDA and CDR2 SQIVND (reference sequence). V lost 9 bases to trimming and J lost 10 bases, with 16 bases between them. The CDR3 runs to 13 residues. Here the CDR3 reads CASAKGEESPLHF. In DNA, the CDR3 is TGTGCCAGCGCCAAGGGGGAGGAATCACCCCTCCACTTT.

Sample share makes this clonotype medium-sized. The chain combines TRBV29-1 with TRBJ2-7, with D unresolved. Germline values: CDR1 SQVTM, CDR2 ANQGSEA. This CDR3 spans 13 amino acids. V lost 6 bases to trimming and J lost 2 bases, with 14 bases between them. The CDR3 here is CSVRASVTYEQYF. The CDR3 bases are TGCAGCGTCCGCGCCTCGGTGACCTACGAGCAGTACTTC.

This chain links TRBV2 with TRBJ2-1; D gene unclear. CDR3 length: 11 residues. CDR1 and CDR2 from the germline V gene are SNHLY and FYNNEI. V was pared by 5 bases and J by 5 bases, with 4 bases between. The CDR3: CASSTNNEQFF. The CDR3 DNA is TGTGCCAGCAGTACTAACAATGAGCAGTTCTTC. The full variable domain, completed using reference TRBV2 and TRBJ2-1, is EPEVTQTPSHQVTQMGQEVILRCVPISNHLYFYWYRQILGQKVEFLVSFYNNEISEKSEIFDDQFSVERPDGSNFTLKIRSTKLEDSAMYFCASSTNNEQFFGPGTRLTVL.

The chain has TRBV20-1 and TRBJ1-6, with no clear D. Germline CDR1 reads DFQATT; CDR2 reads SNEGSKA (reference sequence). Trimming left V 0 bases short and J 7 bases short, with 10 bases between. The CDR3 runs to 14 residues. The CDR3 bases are TGCAGTGCTAGAGATATACGGTCGAATTCACCCCTCCACTTT. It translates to CSARDIRSNSPLHF.

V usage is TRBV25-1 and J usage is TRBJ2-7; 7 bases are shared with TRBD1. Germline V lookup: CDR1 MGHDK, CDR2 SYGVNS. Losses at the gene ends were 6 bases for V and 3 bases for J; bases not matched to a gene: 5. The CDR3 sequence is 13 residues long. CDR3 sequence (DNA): TGTGCCAGCAGCACCCGGGACAGCTACGAGCAGTACTTC. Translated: CASSTRDSYEQYF.

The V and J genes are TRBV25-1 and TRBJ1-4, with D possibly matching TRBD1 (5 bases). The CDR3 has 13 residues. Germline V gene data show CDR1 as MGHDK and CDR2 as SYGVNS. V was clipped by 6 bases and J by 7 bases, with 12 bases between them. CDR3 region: CASSPGASEKLFF. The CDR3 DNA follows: TGTGCCAGCAGCCCTGGGGCGAGTGAAAAACTGTTTTTT.

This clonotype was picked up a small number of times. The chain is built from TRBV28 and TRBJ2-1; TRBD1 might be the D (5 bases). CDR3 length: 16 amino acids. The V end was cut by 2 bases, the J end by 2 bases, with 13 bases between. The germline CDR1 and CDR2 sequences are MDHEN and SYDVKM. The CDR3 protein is CASSLMAGSTYNEQFF. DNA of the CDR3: TGTGCCAGCAGTTTAATGGCAGGGTCTACCTACAATGAGCAGTTCTTC.